The 22 T cell receptor beta chains in this list originate from one sample, sequenced in a study of cytomegalovirus exposure and HLA in healthy donors (TCRdb year 2017). The library was generated by the immunoSEQ multiplex PCR assay. For the multiplex PCR, a mixture combining 60 forward primers for TCR Vbeta segments and 13 reverse primers for TCR Jbeta segments was used. Sourced from immuneACCESS, this table was stored by TCRdb with only in-frame sequences that have V and J called. A share of the clones is absent; for the studies checked, an unresolved V gene accounts for under half, and the remainder has no known explanation. Here the sample has about 160,000 clones; about 82% occur a single time. 6.5% to 7.5% of the sample comes from the top ten. The specimen sequenced was PBMCs. These TCRs come from a woman aged 25 to 39 in good health and CMV-seropositive.

This chain links TRBV7-2 with TRBJ2-3; 7 nucleotides align to TRBD2. The CDR3 sequence is 16 residues long. Germline V CDR1 and CDR2: SGHTA, FQGNSA. Losses at the gene ends were 1 base for V and 2 bases for J; bases not matched to a gene: 6. This CDR3 reads CASSLVGAGVTDTQYF. The DNA for the CDR3 is TGTGCCAGCAGCTTAGTCGGGGCGGGGGTCACAGATACGCAGTATTTT.

The rearrangement joins TRBV2 to TRBJ2-2, with no clear D. Deletions cut 7 bases from V and 4 bases from J, with 4 bases between. This CDR3 is built from 11 residues. CDR1 and CDR2 from the germline V gene are SNHLY and FYNNEI. The CDR3 sequence is CASTGTGELFF. The CDR3 DNA is TGTGCCAGCACGGGCACCGGGGAGCTGTTTTTT.

Note on this clone: The same CDR3 is also encoded by other DNA sequences in this sample. V usage is TRBV7-2 and J usage is TRBJ1-1, with D tentatively TRBD1 (5 bases). Germline lookup yields CDR1 SGHTA and CDR2 FQGNSA. Trimming took off 1 base at V and 5 bases at J, with 8 bases between the two ends. The CDR3 has 13 residues. CDR3 sequence reads: CASSLGGGTEAFF. The CDR3 nucleotides read TGTGCCAGCAGCTTAGGCGGGGGGACTGAAGCTTTCTTT.

The CDR3 loop reads CASSPQGGAKNIQYF. The DNA for the CDR3 is TGTGCCAGCAGCCCACAGGGGGGAGCCAAAAACATTCAGTACTTC. The chain carries TRBV7-9 and TRBJ2-4; 8 nucleotides align to TRBD1. This CDR3 is built from 15 residues. V lost 5 bases to trimming and J lost 0 bases; unmatched junction nucleotides: 3. Germline CDR1 SEHNR, CDR2 FQNEAQ (reference sequence).

The CDR3 region is CASSLADGEGLDTEAFF. The CDR3 nucleotides are TGTGCCAGCAGCTTGGCAGACGGGGAAGGGTTGGACACTGAAGCTTTCTTT. The chain has TRBV5-8 and TRBJ1-1; D remains ambiguous. Trimming removed 0 bases at V and 3 bases at J, with 18 bases between. The germline V gene has CDR1 SGHTS and CDR2 YDEGEE. The CDR3 sequence is 17 residues long.

This chain uses TRBV9 with TRBJ2-1; TRBD1 matches at 10 bases. The CDR3 has 16 residues. CDR1 is SGDLS and CDR2 is YYNGEE in the germline V gene. Trimming removed 7 bases from V and 3 bases from J; junction bases left unmatched: 10. This chain's CDR3 is CASGRSGTGDYNEQFF. DNA for the CDR3: TGTGCCAGCGGACGATCCGGGACAGGGGACTACAATGAGCAGTTCTTC. The full variable domain, completed using reference TRBV9 and TRBJ2-1, is DSGVTQTPKHLITATGQRVTLRCSPRSGDLSVYWYQQSLDQGLQFLIQYYNGEERAKGNILERFSAQQFPDLHSELNLSSLELGDSALYFCASGRSGTGDYNEQFFGPGTRLTVL.

This chain uses TRBV11-3 with TRBJ1-1, with 7 bases that match TRBD1. The germline V gene has CDR1 SGHNT and CDR2 YENEEA. The CDR3 sequence is 16 residues long. Trimming took 0 bases from V and 1 from J; bases not matched to a gene: 5. The CDR3 coding sequence is TGTGCCAGCAGCTTAGATATAGGGGGCCAGAACACTGAAGCTTTCTTT. Its translation is CASSLDIGGQNTEAFF.

This rearrangement joins TRBV5-4 to TRBJ1-2; no definite D call. V shed 5 bases and J shed 1 base, with 12 bases lying between them. CDR1 SGHNT and CDR2 YYREEE come from the germline V gene (reference sequence). The CDR3 is 14 amino acids. The CDR3 DNA reads TGTGCCAGCAGTTTTGGTTGGAGTAACTATGGCTACACCTTC. Its translation is CASSFGWSNYGYTF.

This clone turned up a few times. The V gene is TRBV7-9, the J gene TRBJ1-2, with no clear D. CDR1 is SEHNR and CDR2 is FQNEAQ in the germline V gene (reference sequence). The CDR3 spans 16 residues. V was shortened by 2 bases and J by 2 bases, with 15 bases between the two germline ends. DNA for the CDR3: TGTGCCAGCAGCTTAATTAGGACCGAGCGGAACTATGGCTACACCTTC. Its translation: CASSLIRTERNYGYTF.

This clone was seen more than once but under ten times. This rearrangement joins TRBV6-5 to TRBJ2-3; D gene unclear. The CDR3 totals 15 residues. Trimming pared 0 bases from V and 4 bases from J, leaving 11 bases between. Germline V gives CDR1 MNHEY, CDR2 SVGAGI. The CDR3 loop reads CASSYSPAVPDTQYF. The CDR3 DNA reads as TGTGCCAGCAGTTACTCCCCCGCGGTACCAGATACGCAGTATTTT.

The J gene is TRBJ2-1, the V gene TRBV4-2; TRBD2 aligns across 9 bases. CDR1 and CDR2 from the germline V gene are LGHNA and YNFKEQ. Losses at the gene ends were 1 base for V and 0 bases for J; bases not matched to a gene: 1. CDR3 length: 16 residues. The CDR3 spells CASSQGLAVSYNEQFF. The CDR3 DNA sequence: TGTGCCAGCAGCCAAGGACTAGCGGTCTCCTACAATGAGCAGTTCTTC.

The V and J genes are TRBV5-1 and TRBJ2-5, with TRBD1 identical over 8 bases. The germline V gene encodes CDR1 SGHRS and CDR2 YFSETQ. The CDR3 runs to 15 residues. After removal of 4 bases from V and 3 bases from J, the junction contained 8 bases not matched to a gene. CDR3 nucleotides: TGCGCCAGCAGCCTGTTCGGACAGGGAGAAGAGACCCAGTACTTC. This gives the protein CASSLFGQGEETQYF.

The chain employs TRBV7-3 and TRBJ2-1, with D perhaps matching TRBD2 (6 bases). The CDR3 has 13 amino acids. Germline V gene data show CDR1 as SGHTA and CDR2 as FQGTGA. V lost 7 bases, J lost 8 bases, and 15 bases lay in between. The CDR3 sequence is CASNQGGEYEQFF. The CDR3 DNA is TGTGCCAGCAATCAGGGCGGGGAATATGAGCAGTTCTTC.

The chain couples TRBV28 to TRBJ2-7; possible D gene TRBD2, 5 bases. The V end was cut by 2 bases, the J end by 4 bases, with 6 bases between. This CDR3 is 12 amino acids long. Germline V gene sequence: CDR1 MDHEN, CDR2 SYDVKM. The CDR3 coding sequence is TGTGCCAGCAGTTTAAGGGAGTACGAGCAGTACTTC. Translating it yields CASSLREYEQYF.

Comments on this clone: This specimen includes other DNA sequences encoding the same CDR3. This sequence joins TRBV14 and TRBJ2-5; D possibly corresponds to TRBD2 (6 bases). Per germline, CDR1 SGHDN and CDR2 FVKESK. The CDR3 sequence is 13 residues long. The V gene lost 6 bases and the J gene lost 1 base, with 9 bases spanning the gap. CDR3 region: CASSRGLQETQYF. CDR3 DNA sequence: TGTGCCAGCAGTAGGGGACTCCAAGAGACCCAGTACTTC. The entire variable domain, with the rest obtained from reference TRBV14 and TRBJ2-5, is as follows: EAGVTQFPSHSVIEKGQTVTLRCDPISGHDNLYWYRRVMGKEIKFLLHFVKESKQDESGMPNNRFLAERTGGTYSTLKVQPAELEDSGVYFCASSRGLQETQYFGPGTRLLVL.

The genes are TRBV30 and TRBJ1-2; 7 bases map to TRBD1. V shed 3 bases and J 8 bases; nucleotides not matched to a gene: 6. The germline gives CDR1 GTSNPN, CDR2 SVGIG (reference sequence). The CDR3 runs to 12 residues. As DNA, the CDR3 is TGTGCCTGGAGCCTGACAGGGAGAGGCTACACCTTC. Its protein product is CAWSLTGRGYTF.

The rearrangement links TRBV19 to TRBJ2-5, with 11 bases that match TRBD1. With 6 bases clipped from V and 5 bases from J, the junction kept 8 bases outside the gene matches. CDR1 is LNHDA and CDR2 is SQIVND in the germline V gene (reference sequence). The CDR3 length is 15 residues. The CDR3 DNA is TGTGCCAGTAGGAGGCTCGGGACAGGGGGGGAGACCCAGTACTTC. This codes for CASRRLGTGGETQYF.

In DNA form, the CDR3 reads TGTGCCAGCAGCGTAGAAAGGACTAGCGGGGGTGAAGATACGCAGTATTTT. This encodes CASSVERTSGGEDTQYF. This chain joins TRBV9 and TRBJ2-3; TRBD2 matches at 13 bases. Germline V gene lookup returns CDR1 SGDLS and CDR2 YYNGEE. With 0 bases clipped from V and 5 bases from J, the junction kept 6 bases outside the gene matches. The CDR3 has 17 amino acids.

This chain links TRBV5-1 with TRBJ2-5, with D perhaps TRBD1 (6 bases). This CDR3 has 14 amino acids. Germline CDR1 is SGHRS and CDR2 is YFSETQ. V lost 4 bases and J lost 9, with 19 bases in between. The CDR3 DNA sequence: TGCGCCAGCAGCGCGGAACCCACAGGGACCGCCCAGTACTTC. It specifies CASSAEPTGTAQYF.

V and J are TRBV4-2 and TRBJ2-7, with D perhaps TRBD1 (5 bases). The CDR3 spans 16 residues. V dropped 5 bases and J dropped 2 bases, with 19 bases sitting between them. The germline V gene has CDR1 LGHNA and CDR2 YNFKEQ. The DNA for the CDR3 is TGTGCCAGCAGCGATCTTTGGATGGGGCCGACCTACGAGCAGTACTTC. Its translation is CASSDLWMGPTYEQYF.

This clone was picked up a small number of times. This chain connects TRBV19 to TRBJ1-4, with D possibly matching TRBD1 (5 bases). Germline assignment: CDR1 LNHDA and CDR2 SQIVND (reference sequence). The CDR3 contains 16 residues. Trimming took 5 bases from V and 0 from J, leaving 13 bases between them. CDR3 sequence (DNA): TGTGCCAGTAGTCAGGGACTTTATGCAACTAATGAAAAACTGTTTTTT. Translation: CASSQGLYATNEKLFF.

This chain links TRBV5-1 with TRBJ2-5; D unresolved. The closer fit of TRBJ2-7 to the DNA end suggests the J call may be wrong. CDR1 and CDR2 (germline): SGHRS, YFSETQ. This CDR3 comprises 14 residues. The CDR3 nucleotides read TGCGCCAGCAGCTTGGAAGCCGGGTCCTACGAGCAGTACTTC. Its translation is CASSLEAGSYEQYF.